This T cell receptor (beta chain) was recorded in a study of blood T cell repertoires in COVID-19 (TCRdb year 2020). Study-level background: Collaborator samples came from the United States, Italy and Spain and covered acute and convalescent phases of COVID-19. Samples came from the ongoing ImmuneRACE study (first 160 participants) plus 1,254 subjects from 6 global collaborators. The material from the prospective study consisted of cDNA or gDNA derived from T cells, B-cell-depleted T cells, or PBMCs. The dataset comprised deeply sampled blood TCRbeta repertoires from subjects exposed to, actively infected with, or recovered from COVID-19. The sample metadata nearly always contained a de-identified subject ID, COVID-19 status, age in years and sex. Where available, HLA class I and class II types were taken from metadata supplied by the sample provider and were not determined by assay-based typing. A freely available public database, intended as a resource for researchers studying the immune response to SARS-CoV-2, is where the repertoires were released.

What the research found in general, with its limitations: The amount of clinical and demographic metadata varied by source and participant and was provided uncurated.

The CDR1 and CDR2 encoded by the germline V gene are SNHLY and FYNNEI. The CDR3 contains 14 residues, cysteine and phenylalanine counted. Only CDR3 DNA remains: 42 bases, in frame from the first base. Trimming takes 6 bases from V and 1 base from J, and the germline ends sit 12 bases apart. As for this clone: The specificity of this receptor is unknown. Per-base qualities were not stored, and no clone one base away is much larger.

TCRbeta CDR3 regions were amplified from genomic DNA by means of the immunoSEQ Assay, a bias-controlled multiplex PCR. Processing in the source paper ran as follows. The number of nucleated cells in each sample was estimated by amplification of reference gene primers within the assay. Sequence reads were collapsed and filtered to measure the absolute abundance of every unique TCRbeta CDR3 rearrangement. For each sample, productive Simpson clonality was calculated as the square root of Simpson's diversity index over productive rearrangements. Sourced from immuneACCESS, this table was stored by TCRdb with only in-frame sequences that have V and J called. A share of the clones is absent; for the studies checked, an unresolved V gene accounts for under half, and the remainder has no known explanation. V, J and clone size were drawn from that table, and D and trimming were deduced from the DNA. For this sample the table gives under 85,000 clones, of which over 60% were detected only once. Together, the top ten hold 25% to 30% of the sample.

Each collaborating institution followed its own protocols to collect whole blood in K2EDTA tubes. For TCRbeta analysis, collaborators shipped samples in one of three forms: frozen whole blood, isolated PBMCs, or DNA extracted from either of those sample types. The V and J segments used are TRBV2 and TRBJ1-1, with the D gene uncertain. The sequencing sample was made of peripheral blood. The source of this sequence is a woman of 80 years or more with active or convalescent COVID-19. The DNA sequence is given as TGTGCCAGCAGCCCCGGCAGGCGGAACACTGAAGCTTTCTTT. This codes for CASSPGRRNTEAFF.